This TCR beta chain was sequenced for a study of blood T cell repertoires in COVID-19 (dated by TCRdb to 2019 to 2021). Notes on the research overall: Samples from collaborators originated in the United States, Italy and Spain and spanned both the acute and convalescent phases of COVID-19. Sample metadata almost always included a de-identified subject ID, COVID-19 status, age in years and sex. Deeply sampled blood TCRbeta repertoires from subjects exposed to, actively infected with, or recovered from COVID-19 were included in the dataset. The samples were drawn from the first 160 participants of the ongoing ImmuneRACE study and from 1,254 subjects provided by 6 global collaborators. The material from the prospective study consisted of cDNA or gDNA derived from T cells, B-cell-depleted T cells, or PBMCs. The repertoires were released in a freely available public database intended as a resource for research on the immune response to SARS-CoV-2. HLA class I and class II types, where available, came from metadata supplied by the sample provider rather than from assay-based typing.

From cysteine to phenylalanine, the CDR3 is 17 amino acids long. CDR3 DNA only is kept here, 51 bases in frame from base 1. From V the trimming removes 0 bases and from J it removes 5 bases, while the gene matches leave 5 bases of the junction unaccounted for. The germline V gene supplies CDR1 MGHRA and CDR2 YSYEKL. TCRbeta CDR3 regions were amplified from genomic DNA using the immunoSEQ Assay, a bias-controlled multiplex PCR. On the authors' methods: Nucleated cell counts per sample were estimated from amplification of reference gene primers within the assay. To quantify the absolute abundance of each unique TCRbeta CDR3 rearrangement, sequence reads were collapsed and filtered. For each sample, productive Simpson clonality was calculated by taking the square root of Simpson's diversity index across productive rearrangements. TCRdb re-hosts the immuneACCESS table, in-frame sequences only. Its copies lack some clones; in the studies checked, an unresolved V gene accounts for under half of them, and the cause for the rest is not known. For V, J and clone size, that table is used; D and trimming come from the DNA. The table for this sample lists some 58,000 clones; more than 80% of them were counted only once. The ten top clones hold roughly 29% of the sample.

Study-wide findings and limitations: The amount of clinical and demographic metadata varied by source and participant and was provided uncurated.

At one collaborating source in Seattle, patients were enrolled during active infection and were followed longitudinally through the course of disease. Collaborating institutions collected whole blood in K2EDTA tubes following their own protocols. For TCRbeta analysis, collaborators shipped samples in one of three forms: frozen whole blood, isolated PBMCs, or DNA extracted from either of those sample types. As concerns this clone: Its binding antigen is unknown. No quality values exist for individual bases; no much larger clone is one base distant.

This chain is built from TRBV4-1 and TRBJ2-5, with 14 central nucleotides matching TRBD2. The specimen was peripheral blood. This receptor was identified in a man in his 60s with COVID-19, enrolled during active disease. The nucleotides read TGCGCCAGCAGCCAAGAGACTAGCGGGGGGGCCAGGGAGACCCAGTACTTC. This yields the protein CASSQETSGGARETQYF.